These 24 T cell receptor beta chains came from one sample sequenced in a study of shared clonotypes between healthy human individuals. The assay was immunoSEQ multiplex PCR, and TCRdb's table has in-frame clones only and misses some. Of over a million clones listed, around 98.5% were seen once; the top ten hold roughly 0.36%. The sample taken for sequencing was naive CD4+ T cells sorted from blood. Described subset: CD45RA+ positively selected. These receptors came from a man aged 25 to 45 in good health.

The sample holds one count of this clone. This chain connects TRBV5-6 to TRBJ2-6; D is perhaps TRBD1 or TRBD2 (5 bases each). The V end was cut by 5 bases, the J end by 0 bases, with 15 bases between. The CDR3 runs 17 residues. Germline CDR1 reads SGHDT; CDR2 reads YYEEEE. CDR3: CASSLEGPHSGANVLTF. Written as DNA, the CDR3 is TGTGCCAGCAGTCTAGAGGGGCCTCACTCTGGGGCCAACGTCCTGACTTTC.

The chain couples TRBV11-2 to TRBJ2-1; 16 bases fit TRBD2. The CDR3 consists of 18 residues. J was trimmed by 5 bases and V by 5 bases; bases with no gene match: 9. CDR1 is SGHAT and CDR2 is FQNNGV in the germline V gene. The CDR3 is CASSPGTSGRAVNNEQFF. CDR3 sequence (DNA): TGTGCCAGCAGCCCCGGGACTAGCGGGAGGGCAGTAAACAATGAGCAGTTCTTC. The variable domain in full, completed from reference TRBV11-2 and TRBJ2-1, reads EAGVAQSPRYKIIEKRQSVAFWCNPISGHATLYWYQQILGQGPKLLIQFQNNGVVDDSQLPKDRFSAERLKGVDSTLKIQPAKLEDSAVYLCASSPGTSGRAVNNEQFFGPGTRLTVL.

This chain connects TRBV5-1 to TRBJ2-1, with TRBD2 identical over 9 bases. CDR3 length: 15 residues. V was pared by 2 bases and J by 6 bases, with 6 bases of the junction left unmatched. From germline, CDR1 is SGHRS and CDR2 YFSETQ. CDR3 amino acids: CASSLAGGGSNEQFF. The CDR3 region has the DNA TGCGCCAGCAGCTTAGCGGGAGGTGGGTCCAATGAGCAGTTCTTC. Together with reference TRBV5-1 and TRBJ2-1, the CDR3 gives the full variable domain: KAGVTQTPRYLIKTRGQQVTLSCSPISGHRSVSWYQQTPGQGLQFLFEYFSETQRNKGNFPGRFSGRQFSNSRSEMNVSTLELGDSALYLCASSLAGGGSNEQFFGPGTRLTVL.

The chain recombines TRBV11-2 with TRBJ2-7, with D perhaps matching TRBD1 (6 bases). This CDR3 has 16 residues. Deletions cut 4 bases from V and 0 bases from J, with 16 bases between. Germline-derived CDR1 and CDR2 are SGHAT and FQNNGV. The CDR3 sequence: CASSSSRTVHSYEQYF. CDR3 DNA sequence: TGTGCCAGCAGCTCGTCAAGGACAGTGCACTCCTACGAGCAGTACTTC.

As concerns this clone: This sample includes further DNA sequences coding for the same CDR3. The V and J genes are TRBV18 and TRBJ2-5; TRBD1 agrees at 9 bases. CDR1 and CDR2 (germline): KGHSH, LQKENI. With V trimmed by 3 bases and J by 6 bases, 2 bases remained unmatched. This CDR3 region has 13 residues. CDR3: CASSPDRGKTQYF. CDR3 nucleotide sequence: TGTGCCAGCTCACCGGACAGGGGAAAGACCCAGTACTTC.

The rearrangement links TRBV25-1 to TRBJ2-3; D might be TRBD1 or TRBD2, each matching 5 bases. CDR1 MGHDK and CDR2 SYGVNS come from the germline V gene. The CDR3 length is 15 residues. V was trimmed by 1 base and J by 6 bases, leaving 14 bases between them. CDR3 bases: TGTGCCAGCAGTGAATTAGGGGAGTCTTCGGATACGCAGTATTTT. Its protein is CASSELGESSDTQYF.

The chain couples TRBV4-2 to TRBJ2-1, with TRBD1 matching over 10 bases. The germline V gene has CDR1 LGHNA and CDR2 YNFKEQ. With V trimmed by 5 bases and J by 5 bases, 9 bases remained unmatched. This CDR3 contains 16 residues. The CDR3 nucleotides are TGTGCCAGCAGCAAAGCCAGACAGGGGGCTAACAATGAGCAGTTCTTC. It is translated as CASSKARQGANNEQFF.

The CDR3 region has the DNA TGCGCCAGCAGCTCCACAACAACTAATGAAAAACTGTTTTTT. Amino acid sequence: CASSSTTTNEKLFF. The J gene is TRBJ1-4, the V gene TRBV5-1; D is unresolved. Trimming took 3 bases from V and 0 from J, leaving 6 bases between them. Per the germline V gene, CDR1 is SGHRS and CDR2 is YFSETQ. The CDR3 length is 14 residues.

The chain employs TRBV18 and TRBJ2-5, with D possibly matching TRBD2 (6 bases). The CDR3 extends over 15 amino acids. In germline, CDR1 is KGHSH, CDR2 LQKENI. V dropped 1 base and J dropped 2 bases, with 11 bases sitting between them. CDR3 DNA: TGTGCCAGCTCACCACGGGGGGATTTACAAGAGACCCAGTACTTC. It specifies CASSPRGDLQETQYF.

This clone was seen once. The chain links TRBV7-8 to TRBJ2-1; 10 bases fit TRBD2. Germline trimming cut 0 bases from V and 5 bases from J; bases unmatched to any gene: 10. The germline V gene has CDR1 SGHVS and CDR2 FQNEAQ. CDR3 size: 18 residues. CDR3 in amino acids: CASSLAQLAGVGDNEQFF. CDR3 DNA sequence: TGTGCCAGCAGCTTAGCGCAGCTAGCGGGAGTAGGGGACAATGAGCAGTTCTTC.

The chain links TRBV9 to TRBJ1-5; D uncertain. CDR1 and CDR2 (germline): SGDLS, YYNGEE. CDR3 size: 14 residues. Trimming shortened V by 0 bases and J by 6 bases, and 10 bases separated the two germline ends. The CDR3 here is CASSVGPTGQPQHF. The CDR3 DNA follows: TGTGCCAGCAGCGTAGGTCCCACTGGTCAGCCCCAGCATTTT.

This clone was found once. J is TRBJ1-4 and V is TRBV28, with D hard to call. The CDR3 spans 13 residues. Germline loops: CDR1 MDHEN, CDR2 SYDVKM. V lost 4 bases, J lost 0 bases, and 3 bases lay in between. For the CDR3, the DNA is TGTGCCAGCAGTTGGGCAACTAATGAAAAACTGTTTTTT. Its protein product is CASSWATNEKLFF.

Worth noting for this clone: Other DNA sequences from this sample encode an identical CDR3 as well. The CDR3 nucleotides are TGCGCCAGCAGCCCGAGGGGACCAGATACGCAGTATTTT. Translation gives CASSPRGPDTQYF. The chain is built from TRBV5-1 and TRBJ2-3; TRBD1 or TRBD2 may be the D gene (5 bases each). Trimming left V 4 bases short and J 4 bases short, with 10 bases between. The CDR3 is made up of 13 amino acids. The germline CDR1 and CDR2 sequences are SGHRS and YFSETQ.

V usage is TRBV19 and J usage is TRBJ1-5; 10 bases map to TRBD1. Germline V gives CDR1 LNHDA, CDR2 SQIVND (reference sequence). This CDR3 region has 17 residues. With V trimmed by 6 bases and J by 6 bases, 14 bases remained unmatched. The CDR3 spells CASRRDRGAALSQPQHF. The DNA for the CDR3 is TGTGCCAGTAGGAGGGACAGGGGAGCCGCGTTGAGTCAGCCCCAGCATTTT.

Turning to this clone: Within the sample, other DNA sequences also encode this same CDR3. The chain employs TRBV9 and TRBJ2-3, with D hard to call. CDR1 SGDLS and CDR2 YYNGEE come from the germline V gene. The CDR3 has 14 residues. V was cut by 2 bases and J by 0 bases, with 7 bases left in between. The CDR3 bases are TGTGCCAGCAGCGTTGTGGACAGCACAGATACGCAGTATTTT. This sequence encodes CASSVVDSTDTQYF.

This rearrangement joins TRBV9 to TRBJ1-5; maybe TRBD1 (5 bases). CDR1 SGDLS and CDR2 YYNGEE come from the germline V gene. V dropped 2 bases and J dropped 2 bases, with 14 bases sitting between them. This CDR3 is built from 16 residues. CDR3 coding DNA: TGTGCCAGCAGCGTCTCAGACAGCTACGGCAATCAGCCCCAGCATTTT. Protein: CASSVSDSYGNQPQHF.

The CDR3 coding sequence is TGTGCCAGCAGCCTTGCAAGGAGGGACACTGAAGCTTTCTTT. Encoded protein: CASSLARRDTEAFF. This chain connects TRBV7-2 to TRBJ1-1, with D uncertain. The CDR3 is made up of 14 amino acids. CDR1 and CDR2 (germline): SGHTA, FQGNSA. Deletions cut 5 bases from V and 3 bases from J, with 13 bases between.

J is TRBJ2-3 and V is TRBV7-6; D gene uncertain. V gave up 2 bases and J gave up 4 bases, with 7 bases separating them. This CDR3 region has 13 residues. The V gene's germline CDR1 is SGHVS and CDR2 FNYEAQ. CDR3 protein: CASSLQVADTQYF. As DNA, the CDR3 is TGTGCCAGCAGCTTACAGGTTGCAGATACGCAGTATTTT. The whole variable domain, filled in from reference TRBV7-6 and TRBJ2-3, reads GAGVSQSPRYKVTKRGQDVALRCDPISGHVSLYWYRQALGQGPEFLTYFNYEAQQDKSGLPNDRFSAERPEGSISTLTIQRTEQRDSAMYRCASSLQVADTQYFGPGTRLTVL.

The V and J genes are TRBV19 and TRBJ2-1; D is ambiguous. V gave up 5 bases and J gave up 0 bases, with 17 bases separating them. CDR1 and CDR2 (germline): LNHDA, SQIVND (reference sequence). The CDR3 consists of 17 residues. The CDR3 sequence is CASSPYLGPGSYNEQFF. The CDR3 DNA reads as TGTGCCAGTAGTCCCTACCTTGGGCCGGGCTCCTACAATGAGCAGTTCTTC.

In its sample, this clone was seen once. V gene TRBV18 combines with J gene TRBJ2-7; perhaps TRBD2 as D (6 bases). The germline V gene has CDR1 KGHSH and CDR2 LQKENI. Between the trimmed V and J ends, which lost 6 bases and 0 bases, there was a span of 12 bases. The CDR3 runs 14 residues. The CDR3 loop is CASSGGSSSYEQYF. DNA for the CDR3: TGTGCCAGCTCTGGAGGGTCAAGCTCCTACGAGCAGTACTTC.

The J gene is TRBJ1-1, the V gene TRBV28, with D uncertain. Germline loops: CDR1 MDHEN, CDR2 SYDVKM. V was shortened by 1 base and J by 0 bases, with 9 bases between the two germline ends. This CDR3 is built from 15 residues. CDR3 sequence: CASSLLQSMNTEAFF. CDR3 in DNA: TGTGCCAGCAGTTTATTACAGAGCATGAACACTGAAGCTTTCTTT.

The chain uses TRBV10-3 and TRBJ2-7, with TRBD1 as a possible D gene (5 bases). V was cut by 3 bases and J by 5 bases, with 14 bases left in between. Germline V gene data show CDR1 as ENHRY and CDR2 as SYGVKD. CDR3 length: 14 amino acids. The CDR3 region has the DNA TGTGCCATCAGTGATCGGACCCTAGGGGACGAGCAGTACTTC. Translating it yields CAISDRTLGDEQYF.

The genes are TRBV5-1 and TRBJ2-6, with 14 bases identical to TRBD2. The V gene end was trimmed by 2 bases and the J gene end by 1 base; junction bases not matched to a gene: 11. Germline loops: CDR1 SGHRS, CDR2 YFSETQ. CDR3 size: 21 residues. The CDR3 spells CASSFRPGTSGSRSGANVLTF. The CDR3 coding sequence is TGCGCCAGCAGCTTCCGTCCGGGGACTAGCGGGAGCCGATCTGGGGCCAACGTCCTGACTTTC.

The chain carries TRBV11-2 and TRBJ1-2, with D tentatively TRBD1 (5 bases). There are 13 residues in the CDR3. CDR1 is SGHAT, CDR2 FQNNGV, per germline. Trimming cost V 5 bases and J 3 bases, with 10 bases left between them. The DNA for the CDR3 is TGTGCCAGCAGCCCAGGGATCGACTATGGCTACACCTTC. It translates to CASSPGIDYGYTF. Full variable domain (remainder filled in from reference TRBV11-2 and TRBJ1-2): EAGVAQSPRYKIIEKRQSVAFWCNPISGHATLYWYQQILGQGPKLLIQFQNNGVVDDSQLPKDRFSAERLKGVDSTLKIQPAKLEDSAVYLCASSPGIDYGYTFGSGTRLTVV.